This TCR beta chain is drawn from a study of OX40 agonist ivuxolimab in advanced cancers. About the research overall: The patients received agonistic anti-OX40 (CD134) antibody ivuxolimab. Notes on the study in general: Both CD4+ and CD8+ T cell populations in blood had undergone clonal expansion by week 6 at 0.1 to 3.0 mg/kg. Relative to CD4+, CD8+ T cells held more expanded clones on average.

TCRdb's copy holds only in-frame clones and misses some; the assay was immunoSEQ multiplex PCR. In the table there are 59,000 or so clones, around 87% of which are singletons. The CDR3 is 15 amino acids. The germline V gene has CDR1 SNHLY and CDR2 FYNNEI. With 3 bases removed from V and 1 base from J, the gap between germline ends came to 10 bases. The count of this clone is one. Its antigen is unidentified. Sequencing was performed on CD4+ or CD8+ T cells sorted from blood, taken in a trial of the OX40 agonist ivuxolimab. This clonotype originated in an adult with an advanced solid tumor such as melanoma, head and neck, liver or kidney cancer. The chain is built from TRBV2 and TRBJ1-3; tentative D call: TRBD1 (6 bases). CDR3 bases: TGTGCCAGCAGTGAGCAGGGGTATTCTGGAAACACCATATATTTT. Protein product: CASSEQGYSGNTIYF.